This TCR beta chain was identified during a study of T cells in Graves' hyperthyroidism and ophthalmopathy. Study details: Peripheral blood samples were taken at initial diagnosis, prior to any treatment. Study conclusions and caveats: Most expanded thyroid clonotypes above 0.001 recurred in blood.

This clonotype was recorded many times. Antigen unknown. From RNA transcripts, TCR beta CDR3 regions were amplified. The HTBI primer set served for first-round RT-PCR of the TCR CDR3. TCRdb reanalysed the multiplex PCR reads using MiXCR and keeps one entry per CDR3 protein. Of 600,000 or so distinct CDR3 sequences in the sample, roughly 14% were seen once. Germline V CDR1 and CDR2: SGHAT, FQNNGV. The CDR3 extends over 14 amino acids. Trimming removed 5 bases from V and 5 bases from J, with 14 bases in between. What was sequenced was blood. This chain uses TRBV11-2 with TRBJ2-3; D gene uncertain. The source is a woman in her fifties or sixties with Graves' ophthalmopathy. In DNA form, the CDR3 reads TGTGCCAGCAGCCCCCGACTGGGCAGAGATACGCAGTATTTT. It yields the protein CASSPRLGRDTQYF.